The source of this T cell receptor beta chain is a study of shared T cell receptors in the human thymus. Some clones are missing from TCRdb's copy, which holds only in-frame ones; the method was immunoSEQ multiplex PCR. The sample has 700,000 to 750,000 clones, 70% to 90% seen once; the top ten hold more than 0.008%. V lost 4 bases and J lost 2; bases outside the gene matches: 7. Germline lookup yields CDR1 SGHRS and CDR2 YFSETQ. The CDR3 length is 15 residues. These sequences were also reported in another study, on human thymus T cells. That work contributes: Among the donors, all were healthy Finnish infants having corrective surgery for congenital heart defects. The study used thymus tissue resected during corrective heart surgery. Apparent bias marked the V and J gene usage of thymic and blood repertoires. Overlap was high between thymic repertoires from unrelated individuals, as reported in related research.

The chain uses TRBV5-1 and TRBJ2-3; 7 positions match TRBD1. The source is a girl in the first two years of life with a congenital heart defect. The sequenced sample was thymocytes. The CDR3 loop reads CASSAYRGNTDTQYF. DNA for the CDR3: TGCGCCAGCAGCGCATACAGGGGAAACACAGATACGCAGTATTTT.